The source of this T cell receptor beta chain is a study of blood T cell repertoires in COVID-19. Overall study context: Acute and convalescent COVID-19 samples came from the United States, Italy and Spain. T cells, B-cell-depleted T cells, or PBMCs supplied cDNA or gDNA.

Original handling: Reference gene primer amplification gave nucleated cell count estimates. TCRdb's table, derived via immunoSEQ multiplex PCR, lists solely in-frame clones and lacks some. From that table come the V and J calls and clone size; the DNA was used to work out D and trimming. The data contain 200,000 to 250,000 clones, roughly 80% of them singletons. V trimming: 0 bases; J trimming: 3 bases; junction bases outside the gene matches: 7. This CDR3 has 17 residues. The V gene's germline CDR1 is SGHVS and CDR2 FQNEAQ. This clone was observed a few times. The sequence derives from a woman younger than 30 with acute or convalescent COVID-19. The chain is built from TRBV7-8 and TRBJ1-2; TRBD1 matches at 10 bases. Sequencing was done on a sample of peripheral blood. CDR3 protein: CASSLAVGQGGDYGYTF. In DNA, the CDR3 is TGTGCCAGCAGCTTAGCCGTCGGACAGGGGGGCGACTATGGCTACACCTTC.